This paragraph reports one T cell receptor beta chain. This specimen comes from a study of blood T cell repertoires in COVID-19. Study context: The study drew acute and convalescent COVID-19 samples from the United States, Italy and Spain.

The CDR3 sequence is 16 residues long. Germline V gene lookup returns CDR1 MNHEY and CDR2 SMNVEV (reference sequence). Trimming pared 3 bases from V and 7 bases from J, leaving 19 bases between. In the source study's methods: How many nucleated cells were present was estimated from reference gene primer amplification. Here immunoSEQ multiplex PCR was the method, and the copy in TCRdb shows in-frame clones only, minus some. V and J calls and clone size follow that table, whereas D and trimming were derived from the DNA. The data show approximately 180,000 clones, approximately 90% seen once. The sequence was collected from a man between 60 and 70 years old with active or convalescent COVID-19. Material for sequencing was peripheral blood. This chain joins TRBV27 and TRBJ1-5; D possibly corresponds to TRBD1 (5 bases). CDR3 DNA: TGTGCCAGCAGTTTGGCGGGGGGGGAGTTTGACCAGCCCCAGCATTTT. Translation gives CASSLAGGEFDQPQHF.